This T cell receptor (beta chain) is from a study of Graves' ophthalmopathy and Graves' hyperthyroidism (dated 2018 in TCRdb). Background on the whole study: Peripheral blood was collected before any treatment was given, at the time of initial diagnosis. In total, approximately 140 blood samples were TCR-sequenced: fewer than 50 ophthalmopathy, over 70 hyperthyroidism and some 17 hyperthyroidism-to-ophthalmopathy patients. To tell Graves' ophthalmopathy apart from Graves' hyperthyroidism, and to predict which patients would progress to ophthalmopathy, the study relied on TCR beta repertoire signatures. To explore V-J signatures that distinguish ophthalmopathy from hyperthyroidism, a discovery set of about 99 patients was enrolled, made up of about 40 with ophthalmopathy and 57 with stable hyperthyroidism. After sampling, hyperthyroidism patients received methimazole starting at 30 mg daily, and ophthalmopathy patients received high-dose intravenous methylprednisolone. For independent validation, a separate cohort was made up of fewer than 20 hyperthyroidism patients plus 17 patients who later progressed from hyperthyroidism to ophthalmopathy. In five or six hyperthyroidism patients, T-cell repertoires of thyroid tissue and blood were compared. What the research found in general, with its limitations: The 13-signature model separated ophthalmopathy from stable hyperthyroidism with 85% to 90% sensitivity and about 81% specificity in cross-validation, and 80%/75% in the test set. Among expanded thyroid clonotypes with frequency above 0.001, most also showed up in blood, which suggests that blood repertoires may reflect the thyroid immune response. In validation, the model predicted ophthalmopathy progression with 70.59% sensitivity and 72.22% specificity; some twelve predicted patients were CT-confirmed with GO in a median of approximately 6.2 months. Sample size was not statistically predetermined, and group allocation was not concealed from the investigators.

Ophthalmopathy patients were characterized by moderately to severely active disease, a Clinical Activity Score of at least 3, a NOSPECS grade of at least 4, and a disease duration under 3 months. Patients with other autoimmune diseases, uncontrolled infections, pregnancy or lactation were excluded. Clinical symptoms, serum thyroxine, TRAb, thyroid ultrasound and orbital computed tomography were used for diagnosis. Ficoll-Paque density gradient centrifugation was used to isolate PBMCs from around 10 ml of fresh peripheral blood. Total RNA was extracted with Trizol reagent and quality-checked on an Agilent 2100 Bioanalyzer. The CDR1 and CDR2 encoded by the germline V gene (reference sequence) are SEHNR and FQNEAQ. Reading from cysteine to phenylalanine, the CDR3 counts 15 amino acids. Kept here is only the CDR3 DNA, which spans 45 bases and is read in frame from base 1. About this clonotype itself: This clone's antigen is unknown. One end of the junction is discordant with germline, which a read error may explain.

For repertoire sequencing, TCR beta CDR3 regions were amplified from RNA transcripts. A first-round RT-PCR used HTBI primers with the Qiagen OneStep RT-PCR kit, followed by a second-round multiplex PCR, size selection and purification. Libraries were sequenced on an Illumina HiSeq2000 using paired-end 100 bp reads. The paper's data handling went like this. SOAPnuke was used to process the reads, throwing out any read that had adapters, had uncalled bases, had a mean Phred below 15, or lacked an exact constant-primer or identifier match. COPE v1.2.5 was used to merge the high-quality paired reads. Clonotypes were defined as unique nucleotide sequences and were aligned to IMGT TRB V, D and J references using MiTCR v1.1. The analysis was limited to V-J combinations with a frequency above 0.0001, which together covered over 98% of repertoires. For each V-J combination, a TCR clonal expansion and chaos score was defined as the ratio of F50 clonal expansion to chaos observed in the TCRdist matrix. Welch's t-statistics and random forest were used to narrow the features down to 13 V-J combinations, which were then fed into a naive Bayes classifier. The similarity between thyroid and blood repertoires was quantified using the Morisita-Horn index. TCRdb ran its own pipeline on the public reads, namely fastp trimming at Q25 and MiXCR clone calling, and kept in-frame beta chains. Each record represents a unique CDR3 protein, reported with the most common genes and DNA among its rows. These V and J calls derive from TCRdb rather than the authors' analysis. This sample comprises hundreds of thousands of distinct CDR3 sequences, just over 40% of them detected only once. Over 2.5% of the sample is in the top ten clones.

The TCR comes from an adult man with Graves' ophthalmopathy. Sequenced material: peripheral blood. Recombination connected TRBV7-9 to TRBJ1-3; 9 bases in the junction line up with TRBD1. For the CDR3, the sequence is CASSAGTGTGSTIYF. The nucleotide sequence is given as TGTGCCAGCAGCGCAGGGACAGGGACTGGAAGCACCATATATTTT. The full variable domain, completed from the reference TRBV7-9 and TRBJ1-3 proteins outside the CDR3, reads DTGVSQNPRHKITKRGQNVTFRCDPISEHNRLYWYRQTLGQGPEFLTYFQNEAQLEKSRLLSDRFSAERPKGSFSTLEIQRTEQGDSAMYLCASSAGTGTGSTIYFGEGSWLTVV.